The 10 T cell receptor beta chains listed next were all sequenced from one sample in a study of graft-versus-host responses after intestinal transplantation. The table came from immunoSEQ multiplex PCR; TCRdb's copy has only in-frame clones and leaves some out. This table has about 98,000 clones, approximately 85% appearing once. This sample comprised PBMCs, obtained 255 days after intestinal transplant. The receptors come from a human patient who received an intestinal transplant, so some T cells may come from the graft donor.

This sequence joins TRBV5-6 and TRBJ1-2; unclear D gene. V dropped 4 bases and J dropped 1 base, with 11 bases sitting between them. Germline CDR1 and CDR2: SGHDT and YYEEEE. The CDR3 consists of 14 residues. CDR3 residues: CASSPILFNYGYTF. The CDR3 nucleotides read TGTGCCAGCAGCCCCATTTTATTTAACTATGGCTACACCTTC.

The table lists this clone with a few counts. The rearrangement links TRBV19 to TRBJ1-6, with D possibly being TRBD1 (6 bases). The V gene lost 10 bases and the J gene lost 9 bases, with 22 bases spanning the gap. The CDR3 length is 15 residues. Looked up from germline, CDR1 is LNHDA and CDR2 is SQIVND (reference sequence). CDR3 sequence: CATSTPSGARSPLHF. The CDR3 DNA reads TGTGCCACCTCCACCCCCTCAGGGGCTCGTTCACCCCTCCACTTT. Based on the CDR3 plus reference TRBV19 and TRBJ1-6, the full variable domain is DGGITQSPKYLFRKEGQNVTLSCEQNLNHDAMYWYRQDPGQGLRLIYYSQIVNDFQKGDIAEGYSVSREKKESFPLTVTSAQKNPTAFYLCATSTPSGARSPLHFGNGTRLTVT.

V usage is TRBV2 and J usage is TRBJ1-6; maybe TRBD1 (6 bases). This CDR3 is built from 16 residues. With 3 bases removed from V and 0 bases from J, the gap between germline ends came to 9 bases. Germline V lookup: CDR1 SNHLY, CDR2 FYNNEI. The CDR3, as DNA: TGTGCCAGCAGTGACACAGGGAGCTCCTATAATTCACCCCTCCACTTT. It translates to CASSDTGSSYNSPLHF.

This clone was counted between two and nine times. The chain has TRBV21-1 and TRBJ2-7; TRBD1, as called in the table, went unchecked against the DNA. TRBV21-1 is a pseudogene. This CDR3 is 15 amino acids long. In DNA, the CDR3 is TGTGCCAGCAGCAGACACCGGGACACAATCTACGAGCAGTACTTC. Translation gives CASSRHRDTIYEQYF.

The V call is TRBV28, the J call TRBJ1-5; 8 positions match TRBD1. V dropped 6 bases and J dropped 6; count of bases not matched to a gene: 10. Germline V lookup: CDR1 MDHEN, CDR2 SYDVKM. There are 15 residues in the CDR3. CDR3 loop: CASSLYGQGGQPQHF. The CDR3 DNA follows: TGTGCCAGCAGCCTCTATGGACAGGGCGGTCAGCCCCAGCATTTT.

The rearrangement joins TRBV5-1 to TRBJ2-7, with TRBD2 identical over 11 bases. V lost 4 bases, J lost 4 bases, and 7 bases stayed unmatched. Germline V CDR1 and CDR2: SGHRS, YFSETQ. The CDR3 totals 15 residues. CDR3 region: CASSEGTSGPYEQYF. The DNA for the CDR3 is TGCGCCAGCAGCGAAGGGACTAGCGGACCATACGAGCAGTACTTC.

J is TRBJ2-3 and V is TRBV29-1; 12 bases are a match to TRBD1. V gave up 2 bases and J gave up 2 bases; unmatched junction bases: 14. The CDR3 is 19 amino acids. Germline lookup yields CDR1 SQVTM and CDR2 ANQGSEA. The CDR3 DNA is TGCAGCGTTGAAATGGGACAGGGGGCGACAAGCGGGTACACAGATACGCAGTATTTT. It yields the protein CSVEMGQGATSGYTDTQYF.

The rearrangement uses TRBV9 and TRBJ1-2, with a possible D match to TRBD1 (5 bases). Germline V gene sequence: CDR1 SGDLS, CDR2 YYNGEE. Trimming removed 2 bases at V and 7 bases at J, with 12 bases between. The CDR3 totals 13 residues. In nucleotides, the CDR3 is TGTGCCAGCAGCGTCCAGGGTTCAGGTGGCTACACCTTC. Its protein is CASSVQGSGGYTF.

This clone has only a few counts. The chain is built from TRBV19 and TRBJ2-7, with TRBD2 matching 7 bases. After removal of 5 bases from V and 4 bases from J, the junction contained 5 bases not matched to a gene. Germline CDR1 and CDR2: LNHDA and SQIVND (reference sequence). This CDR3 spans 13 amino acids. The CDR3 reads CASSVAGVYEQYF. CDR3 DNA: TGTGCCAGTAGTGTGGCGGGAGTATACGAGCAGTACTTC.

The gene calls are TRBV27 and TRBJ2-5, with 7 bases aligning to TRBD1. The CDR3 totals 15 residues. The germline CDR1 and CDR2 sequences are MNHEY and SMNVEV (reference sequence). V dropped 5 bases and J dropped 3; count of bases not matched to a gene: 9. The CDR3: CASSIDRVNKETQYF. The CDR3 bases are TGTGCCAGCAGTATAGACAGGGTCAATAAAGAGACCCAGTACTTC.